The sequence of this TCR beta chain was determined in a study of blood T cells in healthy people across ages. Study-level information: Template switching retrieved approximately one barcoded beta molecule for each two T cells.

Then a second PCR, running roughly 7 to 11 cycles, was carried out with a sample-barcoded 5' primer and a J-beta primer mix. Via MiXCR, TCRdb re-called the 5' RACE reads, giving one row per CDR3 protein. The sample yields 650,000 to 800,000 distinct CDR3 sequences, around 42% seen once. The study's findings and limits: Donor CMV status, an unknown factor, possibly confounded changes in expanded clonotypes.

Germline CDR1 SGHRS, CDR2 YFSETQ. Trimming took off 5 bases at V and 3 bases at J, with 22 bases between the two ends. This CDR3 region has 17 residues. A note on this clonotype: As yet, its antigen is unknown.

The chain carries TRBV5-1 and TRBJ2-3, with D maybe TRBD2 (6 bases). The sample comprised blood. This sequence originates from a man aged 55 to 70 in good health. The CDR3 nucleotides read TGCGCCAGCAGACGGCTCAGTTCTAGCGTTGAGACAGATACGCAGTATTTT. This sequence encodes CASRRLSSSVETDTQYF.